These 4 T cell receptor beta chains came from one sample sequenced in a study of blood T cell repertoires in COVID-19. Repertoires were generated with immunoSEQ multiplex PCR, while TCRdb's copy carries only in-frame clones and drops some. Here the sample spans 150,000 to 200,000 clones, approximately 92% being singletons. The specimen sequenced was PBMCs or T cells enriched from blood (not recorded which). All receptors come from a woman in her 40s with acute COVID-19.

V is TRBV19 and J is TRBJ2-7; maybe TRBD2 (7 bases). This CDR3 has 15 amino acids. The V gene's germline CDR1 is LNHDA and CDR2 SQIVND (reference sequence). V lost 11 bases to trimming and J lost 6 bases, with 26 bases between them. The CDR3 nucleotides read TGTGCCCATAAGGGGGGAGGGCCGCTGGTTTTCGAGCAGTACTTC. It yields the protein CAHKGGGPLVFEQYF. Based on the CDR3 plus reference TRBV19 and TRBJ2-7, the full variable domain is DGGITQSPKYLFRKEGQNVTLSCEQNLNHDAMYWYRQDPGQGLRLIYYSQIVNDFQKGDIAEGYSVSREKKESFPLTVTSAQKNPTAFYLCAHKGGGPLVFEQYFGPGTRLTVT.

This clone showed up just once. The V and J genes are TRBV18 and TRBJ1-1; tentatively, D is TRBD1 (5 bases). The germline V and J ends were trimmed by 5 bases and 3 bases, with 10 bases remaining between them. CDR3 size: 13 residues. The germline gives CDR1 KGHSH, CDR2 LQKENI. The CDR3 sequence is CASSLGGDTEAFF. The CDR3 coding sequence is TGTGCCAGCTCATTGGGGGGGGACACTGAAGCTTTCTTT.

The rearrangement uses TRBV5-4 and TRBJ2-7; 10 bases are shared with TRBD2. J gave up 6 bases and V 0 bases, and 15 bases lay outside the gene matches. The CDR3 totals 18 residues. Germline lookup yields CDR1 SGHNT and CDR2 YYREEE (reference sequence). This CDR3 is CASSLAERGGPKSIEQYF. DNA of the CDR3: TGTGCCAGCAGCTTGGCTGAGCGGGGGGGCCCTAAGTCTATCGAGCAGTACTTC.

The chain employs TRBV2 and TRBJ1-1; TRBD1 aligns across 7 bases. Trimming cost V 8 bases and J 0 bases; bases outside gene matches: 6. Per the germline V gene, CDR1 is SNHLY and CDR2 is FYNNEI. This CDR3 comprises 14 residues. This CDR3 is CASRDSRLNTEAFF. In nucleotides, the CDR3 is TGTGCCAGCCGGGACAGCAGGTTGAACACTGAAGCTTTCTTT.